A selection of T cell receptor beta chains follows, all from one sample in a study of blood T cell repertoires in COVID-19. Only in-frame clones appear in the TCRdb table, and some are missing; sequencing was by immunoSEQ multiplex PCR. The repertoire has approximately 200,000 clones, about 90% of them found once; the top ten carry more than 2%. The sequenced sample was PBMCs or T cells enriched from blood (not recorded which). Receptor source: a young woman who had recovered from COVID-19. CDR3s include the opening cysteine and the closing phenylalanine or tryptophan. The D gene is left open where the match is weak. Clone size, where shown, is once, few, many, or a class for clones that have expanded.

clone_size	j_call	d_call	v_call	cdr3_aa	cdr3_nt
-	TRBJ1-4	-	TRBV4-3	CASSRTGNEKLFF	TGCGCCAGCAGCCGGACGGGGAATGAAAAACTGTTTTTT
once	TRBJ2-2	-	TRBV9	CASSVGGFLGTGELFF	TGTGCCAGCAGCGTAGGTGGCTTCCTCGGGACCGGGGAGCTGTTTTTT
once	TRBJ2-1	-	TRBV7-8	CASSTRQHNEQFF	TGTGCCAGCAGCACCCGACAGCACAATGAGCAGTTCTTC
-	TRBJ2-1	TRBD2	TRBV11-3	CASSHTGLAGNNYNEQFF	TGTGCCAGCAGTCATACGGGGTTAGCGGGTAATAACTACAATGAGCAGTTCTTC
-	TRBJ2-1	TRBD1	TRBV7-2	CASSPQGASYNEQFF	TGTGCCAGCAGTCCCCAGGGGGCATCCTACAATGAGCAGTTCTTC
-	TRBJ1-2	TRBD1	TRBV12-3/TRBV12-4	CASTRQGADGYTF	TGTGCCAGCACCAGACAGGGGGCTGATGGCTACACCTTC
-	TRBJ2-3	-	TRBV5-1	CASSLERRDTQYF	TGCGCCAGCAGCTTAGAGCGGAGAGATACGCAGTATTTT
-	TRBJ2-1	TRBD2	TRBV29-1	CSVEDDASGGLDEQFF	TGCAGCGTTGAAGATGATGCTAGCGGGGGGTTGGATGAGCAGTTCTTC
-	TRBJ1-1	-	TRBV7-3	CASSLVRRGRDSEAFF	TGTGCCAGCAGCTTAGTACGGAGAGGGCGGGACTCTGAAGCTTTCTTT
-	TRBJ2-7	-	TRBV4-1	CASSQQQGPDEQYF	TGCGCCAGCAGCCAACAACAGGGACCGGACGAGCAGTACTTC
once	TRBJ1-2	TRBD1	TRBV4-1	CASSRGQGTYNYGYTF	TGCGCCAGCAGCCGGGGACAGGGGACGTACAACTATGGCTACACCTTC
few	TRBJ1-4	-	TRBV19	CASSIEVTNLANEKLFF	TGTGCCAGTAGTATAGAGGTCACAAACCTAGCTAATGAAAAACTGTTTTTT
-	TRBJ1-2	TRBD1	TRBV19	CASTTGGARYGYTF	TGTGCCAGTACTACAGGGGGCGCAAGGTATGGCTACACCTTC
-	TRBJ1-5	-	TRBV27	CASTSRGGGQPQHF	TGTGCCAGCACCTCGAGAGGGGGAGGGCAGCCCCAGCATTTT
-	TRBJ1-5	-	TRBV3-1/TRBV3-2	CASSQAAQGTQPQHF	TGTGCCAGCAGCCAAGCGGCACAGGGTACACAGCCCCAGCATTTT
-	TRBJ2-1	-	TRBV27	CASSPSLAATLYNEQFF	TGTGCCAGCAGCCCTTCCCTGGCGGCAACCCTCTACAATGAGCAGTTCTTC
-	TRBJ1-2	TRBD1	TRBV30	CAWSVTGDYGYTF	TGTGCCTGGAGTGTTACAGGGGACTATGGCTACACCTTC
-	TRBJ1-4	TRBD1	TRBV19	CASSILGTGAEKLFF	TGTGCCAGTAGTATACTCGGGACAGGAGCTGAAAAACTGTTTTTT
few	TRBJ2-2	-	TRBV7-2	CASSSDRNTGELFF	TGTGCCAGCAGCTCCGACAGGAACACCGGGGAGCTGTTTTTT
-	TRBJ2-1	TRBD1	TRBV4-2	CASSHGTGVDHEQFF	TGTGCCAGCAGCCACGGGACAGGGGTTGATCATGAGCAGTTCTTC
-	TRBJ2-3	TRBD1	TRBV6-2/TRBV6-3	CASSYILRGDTQYF	TGTGCCAGCAGTTACATCCTCAGGGGGGATACGCAGTATTTT
-	TRBJ2-1	-	TRBV4-1	CASSQETGNEQFF	TGCGCCAGCAGCCAAGAAACGGGCAATGAGCAGTTCTTC